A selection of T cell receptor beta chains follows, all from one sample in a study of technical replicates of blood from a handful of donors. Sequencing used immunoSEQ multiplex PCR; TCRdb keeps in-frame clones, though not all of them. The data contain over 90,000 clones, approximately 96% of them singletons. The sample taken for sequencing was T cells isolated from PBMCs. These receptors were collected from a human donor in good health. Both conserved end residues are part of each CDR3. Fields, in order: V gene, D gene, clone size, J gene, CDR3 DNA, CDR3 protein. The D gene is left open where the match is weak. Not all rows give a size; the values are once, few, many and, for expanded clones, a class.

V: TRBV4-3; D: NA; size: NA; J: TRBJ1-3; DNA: TGCGCCAGCAGCCAAGACATTAGCTCTGGAAACACCATATATTTT; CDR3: CASSQDISSGNTIYF
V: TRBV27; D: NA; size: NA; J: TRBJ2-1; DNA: TGTGCCAGCAGTGTAACGGGGGGCCGGCAGTTCTTC; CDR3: CASSVTGGRQFF
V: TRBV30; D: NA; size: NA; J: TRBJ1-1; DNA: TGTGCCTGGAGTGAAGAGGTAGGGGGTAGCACTGAAGCTTTCTTT; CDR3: CAWSEEVGGSTEAFF
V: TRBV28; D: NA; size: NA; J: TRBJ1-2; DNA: TGTGCCAGCAAGAGGCCGGTAGAATATGGCTACACCTTC; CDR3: CASKRPVEYGYTF
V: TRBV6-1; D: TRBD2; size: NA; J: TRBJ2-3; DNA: TGTGCCAGCAGTGACCCTAGCGGGAGAAGCCCAGATACGCAGTATTTT; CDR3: CASSDPSGRSPDTQYF
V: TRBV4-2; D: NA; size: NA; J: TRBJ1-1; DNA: TGTGCCAGCAGCTGGGGACGGGGGGCTGAAGCTTTCTTT; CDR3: CASSWGRGAEAFF
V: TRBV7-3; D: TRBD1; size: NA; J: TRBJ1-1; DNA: TGTGCCAGCAGCTTAATGGACAGGGAACTGAACACTGAAGCTTTCTTT; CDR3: CASSLMDRELNTEAFF
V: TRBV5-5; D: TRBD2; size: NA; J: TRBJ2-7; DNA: TGTGCCAGCAGCCCAGTACCCGAGCGGGAGGTTTCCTACGAGCAGTACTTC; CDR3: CASSPVPEREVSYEQYF
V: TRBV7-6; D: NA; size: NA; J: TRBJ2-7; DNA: TGTGCCAGCAGCCAGACAGCCTACGAGCAGTACTTC; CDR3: CASSQTAYEQYF
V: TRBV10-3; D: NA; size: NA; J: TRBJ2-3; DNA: TGTGCCATCAGTGAGGCCGGGGAGCACACAGATACGCAGTATTTT; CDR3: CAISEAGEHTDTQYF
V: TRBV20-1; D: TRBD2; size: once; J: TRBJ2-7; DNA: TGCAGTGCTAGCGGCGGGAGTAAGTACTTC; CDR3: CSASGGSKYF
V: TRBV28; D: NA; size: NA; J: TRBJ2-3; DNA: TGTGCCAGCAGTTTTTTGGCTACAGATACGCAGTATTTT; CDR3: CASSFLATDTQYF
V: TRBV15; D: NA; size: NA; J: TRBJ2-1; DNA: TGTGCCACCAGCAGAGATACGGTATACAATGAGCAGTTCTTC; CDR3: CATSRDTVYNEQFF
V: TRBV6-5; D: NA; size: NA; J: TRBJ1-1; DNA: TGTGCCAGCAGTTACGGCTCTGAAGCTTTCTTT; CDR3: CASSYGSEAFF
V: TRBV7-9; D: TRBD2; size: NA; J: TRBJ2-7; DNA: TGTGCCAGCAGCTCTAGATCTAGCGGGGGCCACTACGAGCAGTACTTC; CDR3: CASSSRSSGGHYEQYF
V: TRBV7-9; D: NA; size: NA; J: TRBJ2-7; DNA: TGTGCCAGCAGCAAGGGGGGGCGGGACTACGAGCAGTACTTC; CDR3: CASSKGGRDYEQYF
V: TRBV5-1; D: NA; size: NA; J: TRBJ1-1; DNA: TGCGCCAGCAGCTTGGCCGACAGAATCAACACTGAAGCTTTCTTT; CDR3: CASSLADRINTEAFF
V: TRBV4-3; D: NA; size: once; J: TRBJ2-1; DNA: TGCGCCAGCAGCCACCCCAAAGGGACTTACAATGAGCAGTTCTTC; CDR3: CASSHPKGTYNEQFF
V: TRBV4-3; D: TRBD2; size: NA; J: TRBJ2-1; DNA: TGCGCCAGCAGCCAAAGGCTAGCGGGAGCCCCATTCCACTATGAGCAGTTCTTC; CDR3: CASSQRLAGAPFHYEQFF
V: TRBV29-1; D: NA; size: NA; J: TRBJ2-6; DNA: TGCAGCGCTCTCAAACCTGACAGGCTCTCTGGGGCCAACGTCCTGACTTTC; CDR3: CSALKPDRLSGANVLTF
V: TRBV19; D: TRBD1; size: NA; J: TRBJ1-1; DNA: TGTGCCAGTGGGGACAGGCCGGGAGTGAACACTGAAGCTTTCTTT; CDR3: CASGDRPGVNTEAFF
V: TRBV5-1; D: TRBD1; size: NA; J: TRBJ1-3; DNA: TGCGCCAGCAGCGTAGACTCCGGGACAGGGGTTGGAAACACCATATATTTT; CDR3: CASSVDSGTGVGNTIYF
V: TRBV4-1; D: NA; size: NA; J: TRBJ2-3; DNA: TGCGCCAGCAGGAGGAGGGAGCTACACACAGATACGCAGTATTTT; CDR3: CASRRRELHTDTQYF
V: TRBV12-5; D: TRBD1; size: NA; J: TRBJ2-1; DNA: TGTGCTAGTCCCCCTCCTACAGGGGATGAGCAGTTCTTC; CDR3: CASPPPTGDEQFF
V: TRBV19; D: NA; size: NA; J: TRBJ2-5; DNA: TGTGCCAGTAGTACGTTTCAGGAAGAGACCCAGTACTTC; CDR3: CASSTFQEETQYF
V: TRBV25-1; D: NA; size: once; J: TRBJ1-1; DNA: TGTGCCAGTAGGAGTTCGGGGGTTTTCACTGAAGCTTTCTTT; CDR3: CASRSSGVFTEAFF
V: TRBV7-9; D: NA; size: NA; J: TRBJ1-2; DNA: TGTGCCAGCAGCTCTCCGCGGGGGAGTGCTAACTATGGCTACACCTTC; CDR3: CASSSPRGSANYGYTF
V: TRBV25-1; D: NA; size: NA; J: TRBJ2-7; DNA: TGTGCCAGCAGTTTCGCACGAAGAGACGAGCAGTACTTC; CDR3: CASSFARRDEQYF
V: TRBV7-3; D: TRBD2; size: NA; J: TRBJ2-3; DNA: TGTGCCAGCGGTAGCGGGAGTACAGATACGCAGTATTTT; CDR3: CASGSGSTDTQYF
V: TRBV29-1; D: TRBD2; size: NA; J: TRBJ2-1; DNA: TGCAGCGTAGGGACTAGCGGGAGCCACAATGAGCAGTTCTTC; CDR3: CSVGTSGSHNEQFF
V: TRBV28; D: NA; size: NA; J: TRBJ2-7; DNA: TGTGCCAGCAGTTTGGGGAGCGGCTACGAGCAGTACTTC; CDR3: CASSLGSGYEQYF
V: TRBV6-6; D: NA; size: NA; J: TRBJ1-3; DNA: TGTGCCAGCACCCCACGAGGGTTTGGAAACACCATATATTTT; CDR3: CASTPRGFGNTIYF
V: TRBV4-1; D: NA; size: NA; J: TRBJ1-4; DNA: TGCGCCAGCCTGTCGGCGGGCCCCGAAAAACTGTTTTTT; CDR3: CASLSAGPEKLFF
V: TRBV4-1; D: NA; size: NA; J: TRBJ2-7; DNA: TGCGCCAGCAGCCAGGCGCCGGGAAGCAACGAGCAGTACTTC; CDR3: CASSQAPGSNEQYF
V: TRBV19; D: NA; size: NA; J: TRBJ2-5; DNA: TGTGCCAGTAGTATAGCAACAGTACAAGAGACCCAGTACTTC; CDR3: CASSIATVQETQYF
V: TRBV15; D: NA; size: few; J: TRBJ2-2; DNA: TGTGCCACCAGCAGAGCCCTTACTACCGGGGAGCTGTTTTTT; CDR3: CATSRALTTGELFF
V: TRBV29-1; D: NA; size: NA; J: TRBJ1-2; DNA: TGCAGCGTACCTGATAGAGATGGCTACACCTTC; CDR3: CSVPDRDGYTF
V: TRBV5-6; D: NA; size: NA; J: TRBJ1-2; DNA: TGTGCCAGCAGCTTCTGGGCGGGGGATCATGGCTACACCTTC; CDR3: CASSFWAGDHGYTF
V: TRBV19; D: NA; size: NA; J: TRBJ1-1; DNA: TGTGCCAGTACGCAGGGGTTATACACTGAAGCTTTCTTT; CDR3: CASTQGLYTEAFF
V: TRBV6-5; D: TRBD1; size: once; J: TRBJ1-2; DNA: TGTGCCAGCAGACAACAGGGGGCGGATGGCTACACCTTC; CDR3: CASRQQGADGYTF
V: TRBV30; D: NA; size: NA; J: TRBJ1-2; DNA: TGTGCCTCCTCGAACGGAGGAGGAGGCTACACCTTC; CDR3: CASSNGGGGYTF
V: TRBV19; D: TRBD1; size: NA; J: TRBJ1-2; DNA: TGTGCCAGTAGGGTACAGGGGGCTAACTATGGCTACACCTTC; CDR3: CASRVQGANYGYTF
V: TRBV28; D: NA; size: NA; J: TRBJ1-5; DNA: TGTGCCAGCAGTACACGTCAGCCCCAGCATTTT; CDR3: CASSTRQPQHF
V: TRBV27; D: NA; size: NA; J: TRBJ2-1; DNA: TGTGCCACCTTGAGCCCCAATGAGCAGTTCTTC; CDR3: CATLSPNEQFF
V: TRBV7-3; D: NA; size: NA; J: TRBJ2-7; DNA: TGTGCCAGCAGCTTTATCTCCTTATACGAGCAGTACTTC; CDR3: CASSFISLYEQYF
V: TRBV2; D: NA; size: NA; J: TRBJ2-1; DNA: TGTGCCAGCAGTGAAGCGTTCGGGGGAGCGGGCTACAATGAGCAGTTCTTC; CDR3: CASSEAFGGAGYNEQFF
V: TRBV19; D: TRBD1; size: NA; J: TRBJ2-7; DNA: TGTGCCACCTCCCAGGGGGCCAGGGAAAAAGACGAGCAGTACTTC; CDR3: CATSQGAREKDEQYF
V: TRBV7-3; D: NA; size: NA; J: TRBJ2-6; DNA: TGTGCCAGCAGCGTAGACATATCTGGGGCCAACGTCCTGACTTTC; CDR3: CASSVDISGANVLTF
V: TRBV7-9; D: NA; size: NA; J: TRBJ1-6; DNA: TGTGCCAGCAGCTTACCCGTGTCACCCCTCCACTTT; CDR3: CASSLPVSPLHF
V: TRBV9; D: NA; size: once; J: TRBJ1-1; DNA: TGTGCCAGCAGCGCGAGGACATCCAAGAACACTGAAGCTTTCTTT; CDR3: CASSARTSKNTEAFF
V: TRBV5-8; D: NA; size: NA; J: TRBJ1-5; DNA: TGTGCCAGCAGCTTGGGGACAGGCAATCAGCCCCAGCATTTT; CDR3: CASSLGTGNQPQHF
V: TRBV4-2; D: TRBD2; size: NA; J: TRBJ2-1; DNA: TGTGCCAGCAGCTCGCGACTAGCGGGAGTCCCGACGGGTTACAATGAGCAGTTCTTC; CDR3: CASSSRLAGVPTGYNEQFF
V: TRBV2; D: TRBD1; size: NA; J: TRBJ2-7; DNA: TGTGCCAGCAGTGGAGGGGACAGGGAAGTCCACTTC; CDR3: CASSGGDREVHF
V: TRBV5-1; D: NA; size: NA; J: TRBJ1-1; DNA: TGCGCCAGCAGCTTGGGTAGCTTGAACACTGAAGCTTTCTTT; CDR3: CASSLGSLNTEAFF